These 10 T cell receptor beta chains were all obtained from the same sample, sequenced in a study of graft-versus-host responses after intestinal transplantation. Sequenced by immunoSEQ multiplex PCR; TCRdb stores in-frame clones only, minus some. The sample holds more than 95,000 clones, about nine tenths seen once. These receptors lack a known antigen. This specimen consisted of unstimulated CD4+ T cells sorted from spleen or lymph node cells, obtained before intestinal transplant. Every receptor here comes from a human donor who received an intestinal transplant.

The chain uses TRBV5-6 and TRBJ1-3; D gene unclear. Trimming shortened V by 0 bases and J by 0 bases, and 7 bases separated the two germline ends. CDR3 size: 15 residues. Germline V CDR1 and CDR2: SGHDT, YYEEEE. CDR3 in DNA: TGTGCCAGCAGCTTGGCGTTTTACTCTGGAAACACCATATATTTT. Protein sequence: CASSLAFYSGNTIYF.

The V and J genes are TRBV18 and TRBJ2-3, with 7 bases identical to TRBD1. Germline assignment: CDR1 KGHSH and CDR2 LQKENI. V dropped 1 base and J dropped 4; count of bases not matched to a gene: 2. The CDR3 is 14 amino acids. The CDR3 nucleotides read TGTGCCAGCTCACCACGACAGGGACCAGATACGCAGTATTTT. This gives the protein CASSPRQGPDTQYF.

This clone was recorded only once. V usage is TRBV19 and J usage is TRBJ1-2; 9 bases are shared with TRBD1. J lost 4 bases, V lost 8 bases, and 5 bases had no gene match. The CDR3 extends over 13 amino acids. Germline-derived CDR1 and CDR2 are LNHDA and SQIVND (reference sequence). CDR3 DNA: TGTGCCAGTTCCGGGACAGGGACCTATGGCTACACCTTC. Translating it yields CASSGTGTYGYTF.

The chain is built from TRBV27 and TRBJ2-1, with a weak D call TRBD2 (5 bases). Germline CDR1 MNHEY, CDR2 SMNVEV (reference sequence). CDR3 length: 14 amino acids. Trimming removed 4 bases at V and 0 bases at J, with 7 bases between. The CDR3 DNA sequence: TGTGCCAGCAGTTCGGGGTTCTCCTACAATGAGCAGTTCTTC. Translated: CASSSGFSYNEQFF.

On this clone: The identical CDR3 is also encoded by other nucleotide sequences in the sample. The chain couples TRBV7-3 to TRBJ2-6; D is ambiguous. Trimming took 5 bases from V and 4 from J, leaving 6 bases between them. The length of the CDR3 is 13 residues. Germline CDR1 is SGHTA and CDR2 is FQGTGA. The CDR3 DNA reads as TGTGCCAGCAGCCCCGCGGGGGCCAACGTCCTGACTTTC. Encoded protein: CASSPAGANVLTF.

V usage is TRBV9 and J usage is TRBJ2-7, with 10 bases fitting TRBD1. The CDR3 consists of 15 residues. V shed 4 bases, J shed 5 bases, and the junction held 9 bases outside the gene matches. The germline V gene has CDR1 SGDLS and CDR2 YYNGEE. The CDR3 region is CASSSRQGARNEQYF. DNA for the CDR3: TGTGCCAGCAGCTCCAGACAGGGGGCTAGGAACGAGCAGTACTTC.

CDR3 residues: CASSPTGVGYTF. CDR3 DNA: TGTGCCAGCAGCCCGACAGGGGTTGGCTACACCTTC. This chain joins TRBV7-9 and TRBJ1-2, with TRBD1 matching 8 bases. The CDR3 loop spans 12 amino acids. Losses at the gene ends were 5 bases for V and 7 bases for J; bases not matched to a gene: 3. Germline CDR1 is SEHNR and CDR2 is FQNEAQ (reference sequence).

About this clone: Other DNA sequences of this sample code for an identical CDR3. CDR3 protein: CASSLGGYGYTF. In nucleotides, the CDR3 is TGTGCCAGCAGTTTAGGAGGCTATGGCTACACCTTC. The chain carries TRBV28 and TRBJ1-2; no definite D call. This CDR3 contains 12 residues. V dropped 2 bases and J dropped 4 bases, with 5 bases sitting between them. From germline, CDR1 is MDHEN and CDR2 SYDVKM.

This chain joins TRBV29-1 and TRBJ1-2; 8 bases agree with TRBD1. CDR1 and CDR2 (germline): SQVTM, ANQGSEA. The CDR3 has 14 amino acids. Trimming cost V 1 base and J 2 bases; bases outside gene matches: 3. This chain's CDR3 is CSVEGRGRNYGYTF. As DNA, the CDR3 is TGCAGCGTTGAAGGCAGGGGGCGCAACTATGGCTACACCTTC. Together with reference TRBV29-1 and TRBJ1-2, the CDR3 gives the full variable domain: SAVISQKPSRDICQRGTSLTIQCQVDSQVTMMFWYRQQPGQSLTLIATANQGSEATYESGFVIDKFPISRPNLTFSTLTVSNMSPEDSSIYLCSVEGRGRNYGYTFGSGTRLTVV.

This clone was counted once. The chain has TRBV27 and TRBJ2-7; 7 bases align to TRBD1. The CDR3 contains 15 residues. CDR1 and CDR2 (germline): MNHEY, SMNVEV (reference sequence). V shed 5 bases, J shed 2 bases, and the junction held 9 bases outside the gene matches. CDR3 protein: CASSRTGTETYEQYF. The CDR3, as DNA: TGTGCCAGCAGTCGAACCGGGACAGAGACCTACGAGCAGTACTTC.